The rows below give T cell receptor delta chains drawn from one sample of a study of fetal and pediatric gammadelta thymocytes. TCRdb reanalyzed the reads using CATT. The table lists approximately 1,200 delta-chain clones, 35% to 40% of them singletons. The specimen sequenced was non-Vgamma9Vdelta2 gamma-delta T cells from the thymus. These TCRs come from a child who underwent cardiac surgery and was recorded as healthy. Each CDR3 is given with its conserved first and last residue. Each record gives: D gene, clone size, V gene, J gene, CDR3 protein, CDR3 DNA. The D gene is left open where the match is weak. The size of a clone is reported for some rows only, either as once, few or many, or as a class for expanded clones.

>TRDD2|few|TRDV1|TRDJ1
CALGEGLPTPLGALYTDKLIF
TGTGCTCTTGGGGAAGGCCTTCCTACTCCGCTGGGGGCCTTATACACCGATAAACTCATCTTT
>TRDD3|medium-sized|TRDV3|TRDJ1
CAFIPPGGYGGYPVKYTDKLIF
TGTGCCTTTATCCCGCCAGGGGGCTACGGGGGATACCCGGTCAAGTACACCGATAAACTCATCTTT
>TRDD3|large|TRDV1|TRDJ1
CALGDFPRTGGFAGCRYTDKLIF
TGTGCTCTTGGGGACTTTCCTCGTACTGGGGGATTCGCTGGATGTCGGTACACCGATAAACTCATCTTT
>NA|medium-sized|TRDV1|TRDJ1
CALGELPRQYTDKLIF
TGTGCTCTTGGGGAACTTCCTAGGCAGTACACCGATAAACTCATCTTT
>TRDD3|NA|TRDV1|TRDJ1
CALGDPNWGIRGDKLIF
TGTGCTCTTGGAGACCCCAACTGGGGGATACGGGGGGATAAACTCATCTTT
>TRDD3|large|TRDV1|TRDJ1
CALGERGFSTETFVLGVEMAYTDKLIF
TGTGCTCTTGGGGAAAGAGGGTTTTCTACGGAAACCTTTGTACTGGGGGTCGAAATGGCGTACACCGATAAACTCATCTTT
>TRDD3|large|TRDV1|TRDJ1
CALGVALAWGIPGSDKLIF
TGTGCTCTTGGGGTCGCTCTAGCCTGGGGGATCCCAGGGTCCGATAAACTCATCTTT
>NA|medium-sized|TRAV36/DV7|TRDJ1
CAVCNMYTDKLIF
TGTGCTGTGTGCAATATGTACACCGATAAACTCATCTTT
>TRDD3|medium-sized|TRDV1|TRDJ1
CALGELEVLRSPGGYPRLLKLIF
TGTGCTCTTGGGGAACTAGAGGTCCTACGTTCGCCTGGGGGATACCCTAGGCTCCTTAAACTCATCTTT
>TRDD3|medium-sized|TRDV1|TRDJ1
CALGELLGDGRPTDKLIF
TGTGCTCTTGGGGAACTACTGGGGGATGGGAGGCCCACCGATAAACTCATCTTT
>NA|few|TRDV1|TRDJ1
CALGGPLEGYRVPQYTDKLIF
TGTGCTCTTGGGGGCCCTCTCGAAGGTTACCGGGTGCCCCAGTACACCGATAAACTCATCTTT
>NA|medium-sized|TRDV1|TRDJ1
CALGVTDKLIF
TGTGCTCTTGGGGTCACCGATAAACTCATCTTT
>TRDD3|large|TRDV1|TRDJ1
CALGESRAGGYELIF
TGTGCTCTTGGGGAAAGCAGGGCTGGGGGATATGAACTCATCTTT
>NA|large|TRDV2|TRDJ1
CACDTGKGIHGVRRSTDKLIF
TGTGCCTGTGACACCGGGAAGGGGATCCACGGGGTTCGTCGGTCCACCGATAAACTCATCTTT
>TRDD3|NA|TRDV1|TRDJ1
CALGELRGYYGVLGDTRENLIADKLIF
TGTGCTCTTGGGGAACTAAGGGGATACTATGGAGTACTGGGGGATACAAGGGAGAACTTGATTGCCGATAAACTCATCTTT
>NA|large|TRDV1|TRDJ1
CALGGMVDTDKLIF
TGTGCTCTTGGGGGCATGGTAGACACCGATAAACTCATCTTT
>TRDD3|NA|TRDV1|TRDJ2
CALGEQRVGGWGIRGTAQLFF
TGTGCTCTTGGGGAACAGAGGGTAGGGGGCTGGGGGATACGTGGGACAGCACAACTCTTCTTT
>TRDD3|few|TRDV1|TRDJ1
CALGECGLYRYDMGDVTDKLIF
TGTGCTCTTGGGGAGTGCGGCCTATACAGATACGATATGGGGGATGTCACCGATAAACTCATCTTT
>NA|NA|TRAV38-2/DV8|TRDJ1
CAYRSAGGGVPTDKLIF
TGTGCTTATAGGAGCGCGGGAGGGGGGGTACCCACCGATAAACTCATCTTT
>TRDD3|medium-sized|TRDV3|TRDJ1
CASHLEITGGRGYTDKLIF
TGTGCCTCCCACCTTGAGATTACTGGGGGCCGAGGGTACACCGATAAACTCATCTTT
>NA|large|TRDV1|TRDJ1
CALGERGPHSATDKLIF
TGTGCTCTTGGGGAACGGGGGCCCCACTCAGCCACCGATAAACTCATCTTT
>TRDD3|large|TRAV38-2/DV8|TRDJ1
CAYRSGIRGIHTDKLIF
TGTGCTTATAGGAGCGGGATTCGGGGGATACACACCGATAAACTCATCTTT
>TRDD3|medium-sized|TRDV1|TRDJ1
CALGAILGDKAYTDKLIF
TGTGCTCTTGGGGCAATACTGGGGGACAAGGCGTACACCGATAAACTCATCTTT
>TRDD3|medium-sized|TRDV1|TRDJ1
CALGGIPTHWGTTDKLIF
TGTGCTCTTGGGGGGATTCCCACCCACTGGGGTACCACCGATAAACTCATCTTT
>TRDD3|NA|TRDV1|TRDJ1
CARGELTPSYLNWGIQLIF
TGTGCTCGTGGGGAATTGACACCTTCCTATCTTAACTGGGGGATACAACTCATCTTT
>NA|large|TRDV1|TRDJ2
CALGERLIRGGGLTAQLFF
TGTGCTCTTGGGGAACGCCTAATCAGGGGTGGGGGGCTGACAGCACAACTCTTCTTT
>TRDD3|medium-sized|TRDV1|TRDJ1
CALGATGGSAHGPDKLIF
TGTGCTCTTGGGGCGACTGGGGGATCGGCCCATGGACCGGATAAACTCATCTTT
>TRDD3|once|TRDV1|TRDJ1
CALGFLYFPASYWGTRFSFDSGLIF
TGTGCTCTTGGTTTTCTTTACTTCCCCGCATCATACTGGGGGACCCGGTTTTCCTTTGATAGTGGACTCATCTTT
>TRDD3|medium-sized|TRDV1|TRDJ1
CALGERRGRCTGNLMGDRGDKLIF
TGTGCTCTTGGGGAAAGGAGGGGCCGCTGTACTGGAAACCTAATGGGGGATAGGGGCGATAAACTCATCTTT
>TRDD3|medium-sized|TRAV38-2/DV8|TRDJ1
CAGNHETGGYTDKLIF
TGTGCTGGGAACCATGAAACTGGGGGATACACCGATAAACTCATCTTT
>NA|medium-sized|TRDV1|TRDJ1
CALGERALPPERVRSRYADKLIF
TGTGCTCTTGGGGAACGGGCGCTCCCCCCGGAGCGCGTCAGATCCAGGTATGCCGATAAACTCATCTTT
>TRDD3|large|TRDV3|TRDJ1
CAFRVCRYWGIRYTDKLIF
TGTGCCTTTAGGGTCTGTCGTTACTGGGGGATAAGGTACACCGATAAACTCATCTTT
>TRDD3|large|TRAV23/DV6|TRDJ1
CAVSPGVLLGDTSRTDKLIF
TGTGCTGTGTCCCCTGGAGTACTACTGGGGGATACATCCCGCACCGATAAACTCATCTTT
>NA|medium-sized|TRDV1|TRDJ1
CALGEPGPYLYTDKLIF
TGTGCTCTTGGGGAACCGGGCCCCTACTTGTACACCGATAAACTCATCTTT
>TRDD3|medium-sized|TRDV1|TRDJ1
CALGEDFLHGPLLGDGFKLIF
TGTGCTCTTGGGGAAGACTTCCTACATGGCCCCTTACTGGGGGATGGGTTTAAACTCATCTTT
>NA|large|TRDV1|TRDJ2
CALGEQAIALSLWAQLFF
TGTGCTCTTGGGGAACAGGCTATAGCCCTTTCGTTGTGGGCACAACTCTTCTTT
>NA|large|TRDV1|TRDJ1
CALGTGPPNTWATGSLDKLIF
TGTGCTCTTGGGACAGGTCCACCGAATACCTGGGCGACGGGAAGTTTGGATAAACTCATCTTT
>TRDD3|medium-sized|TRDV1|TRDJ1
CALGEPIRMLPPIPLGATDKLIF
TGTGCTCTTGGGGAACCAATCCGAATGCTGCCTCCTATCCCGCTGGGGGCCACCGATAAACTCATCTTT
>NA|medium-sized|TRDV1|TRDJ1
CALGELVLPWSGGLNDKLIF
TGTGCTCTTGGGGAACTAGTCCTACCGTGGTCCGGGGGATTGAACGATAAACTCATCTTT
>NA|medium-sized|TRDV1|TRDJ1
CALGEGTTPNTDKLIF
TGTGCTCTTGGGGAGGGTACGACCCCTAACACCGATAAACTCATCTTT
>NA|large|TRDV1|TRDJ1
CALGEPYLQGTSSYTDKLIF
TGTGCTCTTGGGGAACCCTACCTTCAGGGAACGTCATCGTACACCGATAAACTCATCTTT
>NA|large|TRDV1|TRDJ1
CALGEGFLFPRLGEADKLIF
TGTGCTCTTGGGGAAGGCTTCCTATTCCCACGGCTGGGGGAGGCCGATAAACTCATCTTT
>TRDD3|large|TRDV1|TRDJ1
CALGIHPPDWGIRGRVTDKLIF
TGTGCTCTTGGGATCCACCCTCCGGACTGGGGGATACGTGGTAGAGTTACGGATAAACTCATCTTT
>NA|NA|TRDV1|TRDJ1
CALGEQNYPTLGSADYTDKLIF
TGTGCTCTTGGGGAACAAAATTACCCTACTCTTGGGAGCGCGGACTACACCGATAAACTCATCTTT
>TRDD3|medium-sized|TRDV1|TRDJ1
CALGEGCSGSINWGTSDKLIF
TGTGCTCTTGGGGAAGGGTGCTCTGGCTCCATAAACTGGGGGACCTCCGATAAACTCATCTTT
>TRDD3|NA|TRDV1|TRDJ3
CALAPNRVPPRTGGPSWDTRQMFF
TGTGCTCTTGCGCCTAACCGGGTGCCTCCTCGTACTGGGGGACCCTCCTGGGACACCCGACAGATGTTTTTC
>NA|medium-sized|TRDV3|TRDJ1
CAFSCEVDKLIF
TGTGCCTTTTCGTGTGAGGTAGATAAACTCATCTTT
>TRDD3|medium-sized|TRDV1|TRDJ2
CALGEPLVSYTGGNLTAQLFF
TGTGCTCTTGGGGAACCCCTAGTTTCCTACACTGGGGGAAATTTGACAGCACAACTCTTCTTT
>NA|large|TRDV1|TRDJ1
CALGELGLEGITDKLIF
TGTGCTCTTGGGGAACTGGGTCTGGAGGGGATCACCGATAAACTCATCTTT
>TRDD3|medium-sized|TRDV1|TRDJ1
CALGELRHFLPAGGYTSADKLIF
TGTGCTCTTGGGGAACTAAGGCACTTCCTACCCGCTGGGGGATATACCTCGGCCGATAAACTCATCTTT
>NA|large|TRDV1|TRDJ1
CALGERPSNTPVDEHWTDKLIF
TGTGCTCTTGGGGAACGGCCTTCCAACACCCCGGTTGACGAGCATTGGACCGATAAACTCATCTTT
>NA|large|TRDV1|TRDJ1
CALGEPLRGVRHTDKLIF
TGTGCTCTTGGGGAACCTCTCCGGGGGGTTAGGCACACCGATAAACTCATCTTT